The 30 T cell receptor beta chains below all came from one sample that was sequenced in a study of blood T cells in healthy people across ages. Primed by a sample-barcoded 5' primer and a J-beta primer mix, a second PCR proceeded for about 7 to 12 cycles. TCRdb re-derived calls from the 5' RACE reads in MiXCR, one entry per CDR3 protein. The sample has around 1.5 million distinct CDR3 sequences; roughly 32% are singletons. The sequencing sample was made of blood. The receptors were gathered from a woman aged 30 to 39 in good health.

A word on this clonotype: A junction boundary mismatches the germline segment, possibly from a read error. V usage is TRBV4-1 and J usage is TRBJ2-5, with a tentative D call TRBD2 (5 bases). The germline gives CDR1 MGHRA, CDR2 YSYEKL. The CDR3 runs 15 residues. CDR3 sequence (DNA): TGCGCCGGCAGCCAAAATCTCCGGGGACAAGAGACCCAGTACTTC. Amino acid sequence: CAGSQNLRGQETQYF.

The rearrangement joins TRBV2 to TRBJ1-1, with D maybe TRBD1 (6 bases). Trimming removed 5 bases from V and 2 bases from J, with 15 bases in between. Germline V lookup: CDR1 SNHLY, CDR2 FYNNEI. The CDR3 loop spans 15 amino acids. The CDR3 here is CASSKMDSLNTEAFF. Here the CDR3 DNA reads TGTGCCAGCAGTAAAATGGACAGCTTAAACACTGAAGCTTTCTTT.

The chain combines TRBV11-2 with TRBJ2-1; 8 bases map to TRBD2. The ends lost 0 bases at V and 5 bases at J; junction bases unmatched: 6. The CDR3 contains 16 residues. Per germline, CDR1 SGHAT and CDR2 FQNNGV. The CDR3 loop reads CASSLDRGGRNNEQFF. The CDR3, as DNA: TGTGCCAGCAGCTTAGATCGAGGCGGGAGGAACAATGAGCAGTTCTTC.

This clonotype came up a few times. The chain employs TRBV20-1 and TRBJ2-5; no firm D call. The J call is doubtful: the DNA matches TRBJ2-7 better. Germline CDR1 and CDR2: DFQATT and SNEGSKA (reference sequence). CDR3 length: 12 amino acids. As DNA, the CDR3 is TGCAGTGCTAGAGAGTCCTACTACGAGCAGTACTTC. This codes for CSARESYYEQYF.

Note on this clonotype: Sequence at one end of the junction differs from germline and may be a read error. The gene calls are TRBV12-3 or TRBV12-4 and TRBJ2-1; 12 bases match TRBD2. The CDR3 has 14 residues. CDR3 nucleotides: TGTGCCAGCAGCCCTAGCGGGGGGGCGAATGAGCACTTCTTC. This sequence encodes CASSPSGGANEHFF.

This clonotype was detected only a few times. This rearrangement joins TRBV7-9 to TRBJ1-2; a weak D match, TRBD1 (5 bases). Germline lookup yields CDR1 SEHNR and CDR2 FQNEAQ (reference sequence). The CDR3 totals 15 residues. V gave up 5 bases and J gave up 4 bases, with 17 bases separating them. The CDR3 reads CASSPPIGGGYGYTF. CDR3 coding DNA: TGTGCCAGCAGCCCGCCTATTGGGGGAGGCTATGGCTACACCTTC.

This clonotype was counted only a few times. CDR3 protein: CASSTGLEGETQYF. CDR3 in DNA: TGCGCCAGCAGCACCGGACTAGAGGGAGAGACCCAGTACTTC. The chain links TRBV5-1 to TRBJ2-5; 7 nucleotides line up with TRBD2. This CDR3 is built from 14 residues. The junction had 7 bases not matched to a gene; V was cut back by 4 bases and J by 4 bases. Germline V gene sequence: CDR1 SGHRS, CDR2 YFSETQ.

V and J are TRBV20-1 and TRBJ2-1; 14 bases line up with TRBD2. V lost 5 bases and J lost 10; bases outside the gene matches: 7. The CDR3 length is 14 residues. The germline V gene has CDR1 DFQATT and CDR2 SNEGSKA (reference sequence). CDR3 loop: CSASRTSGGWEQFF. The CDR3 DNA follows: TGCAGTGCTTCCAGGACTAGCGGGGGGTGGGAGCAGTTCTTC.

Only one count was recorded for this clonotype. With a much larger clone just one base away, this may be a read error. The CDR3 nucleotides read TGTGCCATCAGTGGGTTCGGGACACCAGGAAACTATGGCTACACCTTC. It is translated as CAISGFGTPGNYGYTF. The V gene is TRBV10-3, the J gene TRBJ1-2; tentatively, D is TRBD1 (6 bases). V was trimmed by 4 bases and J by 2 bases, leaving 17 bases between them. This CDR3 has 16 residues. CDR1 is ENHRY and CDR2 is SYGVKD in the germline V gene.

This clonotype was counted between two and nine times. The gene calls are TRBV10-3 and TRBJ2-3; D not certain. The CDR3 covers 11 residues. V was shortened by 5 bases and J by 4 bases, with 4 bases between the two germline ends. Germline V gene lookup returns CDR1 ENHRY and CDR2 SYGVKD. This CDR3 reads CAISTADTQYF. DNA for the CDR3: TGTGCCATCAGTACGGCAGATACGCAGTATTTT.

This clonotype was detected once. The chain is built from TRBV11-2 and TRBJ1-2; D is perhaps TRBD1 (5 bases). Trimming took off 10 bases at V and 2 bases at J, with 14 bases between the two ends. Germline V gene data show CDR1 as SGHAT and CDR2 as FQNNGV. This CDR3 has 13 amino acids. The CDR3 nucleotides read TGTGCCATCGACGGACACGAAAACTATGGCTACACCTTC. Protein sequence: CAIDGHENYGYTF.

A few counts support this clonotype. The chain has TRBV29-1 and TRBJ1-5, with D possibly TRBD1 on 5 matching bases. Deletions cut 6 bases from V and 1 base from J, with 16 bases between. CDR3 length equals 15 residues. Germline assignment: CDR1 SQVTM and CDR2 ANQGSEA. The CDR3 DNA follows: TGCAGCGTAAAAGGGGTCGCTAGCAGCAATCAGCCCCAGCATTTT. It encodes CSVKGVASSNQPQHF. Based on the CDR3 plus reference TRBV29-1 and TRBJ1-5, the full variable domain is SAVISQKPSRDICQRGTSLTIQCQVDSQVTMMFWYRQQPGQSLTLIATANQGSEATYESGFVIDKFPISRPNLTFSTLTVSNMSPEDSSIYLCSVKGVASSNQPQHFGDGTRLSIL.

The CDR3 DNA follows: TGCGCCAGCAGTCGACAGGGACAGCGAAACGAGCAGTACTTC. As protein: CASSRQGQRNEQYF. The chain has TRBV5-1 and TRBJ2-7, with 7 bases identical to TRBD1. The CDR3 length is 14 residues. Germline CDR1 and CDR2: SGHRS and YFSETQ. The V and J ends lost 5 bases and 5 bases, in that order; junction bases with no gene match: 10.

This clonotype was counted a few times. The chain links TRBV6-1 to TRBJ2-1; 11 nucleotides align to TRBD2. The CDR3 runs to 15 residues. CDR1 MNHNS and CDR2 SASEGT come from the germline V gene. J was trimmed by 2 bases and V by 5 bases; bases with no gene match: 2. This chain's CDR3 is CASSRLAGTYNEQFF. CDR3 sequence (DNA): TGTGCCAGCAGTCGACTAGCGGGAACCTACAATGAGCAGTTCTTC.

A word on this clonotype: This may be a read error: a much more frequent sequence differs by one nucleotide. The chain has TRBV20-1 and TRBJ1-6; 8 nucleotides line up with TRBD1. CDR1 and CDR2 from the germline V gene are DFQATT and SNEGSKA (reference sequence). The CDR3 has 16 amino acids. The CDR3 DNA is TGCAGTGCTAGAGGGACAGGGAGGGAATATAATTCATCCCTCCACTTT. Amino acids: CSARGTGREYNSSLHF.

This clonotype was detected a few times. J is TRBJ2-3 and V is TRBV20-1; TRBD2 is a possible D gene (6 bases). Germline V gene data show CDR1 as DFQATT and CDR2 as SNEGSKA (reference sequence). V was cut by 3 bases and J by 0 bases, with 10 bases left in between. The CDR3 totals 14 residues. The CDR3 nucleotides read TGCAGTGCTAGCGGGACTTCTAGCACAGATACGCAGTATTTT. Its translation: CSASGTSSTDTQYF.

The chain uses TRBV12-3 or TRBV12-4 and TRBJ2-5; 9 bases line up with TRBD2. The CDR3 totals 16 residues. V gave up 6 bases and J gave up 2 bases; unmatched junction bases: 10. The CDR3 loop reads CASRAGIAGGQETQYF. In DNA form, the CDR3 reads TGTGCCAGCAGGGCCGGGATTGCGGGGGGGCAAGAGACCCAGTACTTC.

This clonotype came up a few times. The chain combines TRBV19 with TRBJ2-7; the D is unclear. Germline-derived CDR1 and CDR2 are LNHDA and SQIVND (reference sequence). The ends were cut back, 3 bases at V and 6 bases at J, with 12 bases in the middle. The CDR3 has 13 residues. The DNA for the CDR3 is TGTGCCAGTAGTATCTCTCAGGTCGGCGAGCAGTACTTC. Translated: CASSISQVGEQYF.

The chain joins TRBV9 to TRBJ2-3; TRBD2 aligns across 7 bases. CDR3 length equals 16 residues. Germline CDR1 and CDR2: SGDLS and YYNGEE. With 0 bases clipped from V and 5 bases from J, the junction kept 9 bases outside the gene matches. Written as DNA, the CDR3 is TGTGCCAGCAGCGTAGGCGCAAGCGGGGTAAAAGATACGCAGTATTTT. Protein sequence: CASSVGASGVKDTQYF.

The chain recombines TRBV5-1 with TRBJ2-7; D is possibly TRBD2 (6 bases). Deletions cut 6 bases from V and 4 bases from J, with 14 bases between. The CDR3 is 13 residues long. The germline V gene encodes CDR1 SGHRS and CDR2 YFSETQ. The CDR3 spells CASKRDLEYEQYF. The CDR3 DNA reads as TGCGCCAGCAAGAGGGACTTGGAATACGAGCAGTACTTC.

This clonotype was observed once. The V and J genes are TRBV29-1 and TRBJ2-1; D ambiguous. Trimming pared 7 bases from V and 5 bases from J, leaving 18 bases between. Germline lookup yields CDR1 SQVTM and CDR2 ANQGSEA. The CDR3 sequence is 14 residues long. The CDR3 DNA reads TGCAGCGCTGTTAAGGCGCTGCCTCACAATGAGCAGTTCTTC. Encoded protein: CSAVKALPHNEQFF.

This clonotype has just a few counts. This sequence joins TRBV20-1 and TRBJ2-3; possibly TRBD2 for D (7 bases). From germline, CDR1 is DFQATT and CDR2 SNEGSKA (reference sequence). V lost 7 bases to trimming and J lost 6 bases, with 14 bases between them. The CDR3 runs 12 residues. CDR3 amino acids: CSVRGAGDTQYF. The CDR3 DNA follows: TGCAGTGTCCGGGGGGCCGGTGATACGCAGTATTTT.

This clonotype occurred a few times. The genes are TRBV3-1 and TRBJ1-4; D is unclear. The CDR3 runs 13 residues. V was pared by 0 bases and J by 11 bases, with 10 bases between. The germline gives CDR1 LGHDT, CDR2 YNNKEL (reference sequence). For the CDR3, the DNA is TGTGCCAGCAGCCAAGACGCGCAAGGTAAACTGTTTTTT. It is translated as CASSQDAQGKLFF. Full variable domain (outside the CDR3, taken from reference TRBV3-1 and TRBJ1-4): DTAVSQTPKYLVTQMGNDKSIKCEQNLGHDTMYWYKQDSKKFLKIMFSYNNKELIINETVPNRFSPKSPDKAHLNLHINSLELGDSAVYFCASSQDAQGKLFFGSGTQLSVL.

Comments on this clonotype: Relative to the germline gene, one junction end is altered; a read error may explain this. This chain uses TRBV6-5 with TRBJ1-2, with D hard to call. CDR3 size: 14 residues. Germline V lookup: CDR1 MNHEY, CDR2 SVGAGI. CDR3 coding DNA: TGTGCCAGCAGTTCGGGCTTGAGATACTATGGCTGCACCTTC. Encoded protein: CASSSGLRYYGCTF.

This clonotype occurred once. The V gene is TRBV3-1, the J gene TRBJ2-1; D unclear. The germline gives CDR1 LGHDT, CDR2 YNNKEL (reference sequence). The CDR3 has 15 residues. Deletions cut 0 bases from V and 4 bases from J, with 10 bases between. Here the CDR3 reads CASSQEPQPYNEQFF. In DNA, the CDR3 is TGTGCCAGCAGCCAAGAACCACAACCATACAATGAGCAGTTCTTC.

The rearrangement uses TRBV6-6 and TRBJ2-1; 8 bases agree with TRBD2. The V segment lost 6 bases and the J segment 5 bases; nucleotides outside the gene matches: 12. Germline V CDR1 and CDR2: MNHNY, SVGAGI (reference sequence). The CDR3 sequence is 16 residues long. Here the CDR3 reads CASSPAPSGPDNEQFF. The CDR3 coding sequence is TGTGCCAGCAGCCCTGCCCCTAGCGGGCCTGACAATGAGCAGTTCTTC.

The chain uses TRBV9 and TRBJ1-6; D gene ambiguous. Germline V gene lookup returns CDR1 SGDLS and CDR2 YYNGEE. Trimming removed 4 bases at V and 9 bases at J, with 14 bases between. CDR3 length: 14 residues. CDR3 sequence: CASSPRYSPSPLHF. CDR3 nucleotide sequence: TGTGCCAGCAGCCCCAGATATTCACCTTCACCCCTCCACTTT.

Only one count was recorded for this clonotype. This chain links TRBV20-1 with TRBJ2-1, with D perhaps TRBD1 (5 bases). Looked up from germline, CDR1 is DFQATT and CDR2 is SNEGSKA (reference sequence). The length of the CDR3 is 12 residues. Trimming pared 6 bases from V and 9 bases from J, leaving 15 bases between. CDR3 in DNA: TGCAGTGCCGAGAAAGGGGCAACTGAGCAGTTCTTC. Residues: CSAEKGATEQFF.

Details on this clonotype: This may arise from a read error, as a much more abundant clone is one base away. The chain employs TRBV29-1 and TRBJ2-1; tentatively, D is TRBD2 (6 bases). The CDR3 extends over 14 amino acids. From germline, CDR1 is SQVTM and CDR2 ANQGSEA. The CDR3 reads CSGGGIPSYDEQFF. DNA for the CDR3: TGCAGCGGGGGAGGTATTCCCTCCTACGATGAGCAGTTCTTC.

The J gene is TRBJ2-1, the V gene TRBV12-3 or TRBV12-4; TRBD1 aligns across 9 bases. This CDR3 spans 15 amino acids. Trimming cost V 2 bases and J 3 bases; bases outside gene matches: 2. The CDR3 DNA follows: TGTGCCAGCAGTTTACAGGACAGGGGCTACAATGAGCAGTTCTTC. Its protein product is CASSLQDRGYNEQFF.